This entry is about one TCR beta chain. The sample belongs to a study of blood T cell repertoires in COVID-19. Overall study context: In each case, the material was cDNA or gDNA derived from T cells, B-cell-depleted T cells, or PBMCs.

Sequencing used immunoSEQ multiplex PCR; TCRdb keeps in-frame clones, though not all of them. There are 170,000 or so clones in the sample; more than 75% occur only once, and around 0.5% lies in the top ten. This CDR3 has 12 residues. Germline-derived CDR1 and CDR2 are LNHDA and SQIVND (reference sequence). V lost 4 bases to trimming and J lost 9 bases, with 10 bases between them. The sequenced sample was peripheral blood. The clonotype was recovered from a man aged 60 to 75 with COVID-19, enrolled during active disease. The chain combines TRBV19 with TRBJ1-5; D call uncertain. CDR3 residues: CASSSNIMPQHF. The CDR3 DNA reads TGTGCCAGTAGTAGCAACATTATGCCCCAGCATTTT.